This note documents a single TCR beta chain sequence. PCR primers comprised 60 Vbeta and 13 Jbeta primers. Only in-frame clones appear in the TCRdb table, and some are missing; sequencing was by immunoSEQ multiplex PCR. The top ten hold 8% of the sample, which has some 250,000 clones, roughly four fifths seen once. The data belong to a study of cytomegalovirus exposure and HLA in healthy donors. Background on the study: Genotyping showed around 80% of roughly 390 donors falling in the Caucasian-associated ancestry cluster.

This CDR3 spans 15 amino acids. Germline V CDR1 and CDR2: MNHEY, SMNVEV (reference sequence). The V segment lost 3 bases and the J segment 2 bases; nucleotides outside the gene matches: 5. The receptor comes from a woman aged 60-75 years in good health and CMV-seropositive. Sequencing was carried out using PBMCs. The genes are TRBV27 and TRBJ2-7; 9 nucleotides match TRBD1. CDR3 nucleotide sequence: TGTGCCAGCAGTTTCAGCACAGGGGGCACCTACGAGCAGTACTTC. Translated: CASSFSTGGTYEQYF.